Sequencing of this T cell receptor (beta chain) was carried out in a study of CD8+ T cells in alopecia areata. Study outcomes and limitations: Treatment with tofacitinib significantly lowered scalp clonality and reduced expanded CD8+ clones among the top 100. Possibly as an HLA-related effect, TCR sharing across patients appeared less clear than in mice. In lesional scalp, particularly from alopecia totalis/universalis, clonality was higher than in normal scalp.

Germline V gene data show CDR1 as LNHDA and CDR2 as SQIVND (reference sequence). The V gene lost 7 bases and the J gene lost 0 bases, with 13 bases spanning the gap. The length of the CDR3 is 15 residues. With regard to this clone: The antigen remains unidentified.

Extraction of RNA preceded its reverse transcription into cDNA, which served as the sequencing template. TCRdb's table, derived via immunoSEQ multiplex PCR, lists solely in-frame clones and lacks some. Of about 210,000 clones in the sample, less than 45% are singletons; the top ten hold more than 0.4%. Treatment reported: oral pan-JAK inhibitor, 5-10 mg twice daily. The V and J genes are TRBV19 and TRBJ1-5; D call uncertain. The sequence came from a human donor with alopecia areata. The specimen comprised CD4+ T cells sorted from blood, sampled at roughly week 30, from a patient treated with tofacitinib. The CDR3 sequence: CASNVAEYSNQPQHF. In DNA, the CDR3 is TGTGCCAGTAATGTGGCAGAATATAGCAATCAGCCCCAGCATTTT.